This is a list of T cell receptor beta chains from one sample in a study of PD-1 blockade in classical Hodgkin lymphoma. The table came from immunoSEQ multiplex PCR; TCRdb's copy has only in-frame clones and leaves some out. The sample has over 85,000 clones, roughly 91% seen once. The sequencing used peripheral blood mononuclear cells (PBMCs), collected before the fourth cycle of nivolumab. The receptor set was obtained from a human donor with classical Hodgkin lymphoma. Both conserved end residues are part of each CDR3. The order of the fields is J gene, CDR3 length, V gene, CDR3 protein.

TRBJ1-2 15 TRBV18 CASSSNPGQNYGYTF
TRBJ2-7 11 TRBV27 CASSLQLGQYF
TRBJ2-7 14 TRBV7-8 CASSLGTGGSEQYF
TRBJ2-7 16 TRBV27 CASSLSLVTSSYEQYF
TRBJ2-7 14 TRBV5-1 CASSLRDRGVEQYF
TRBJ1-5 16 TRBV7-9 CASSQWSHRGNQPQHF
TRBJ2-3 14 TRBV6-1 CASSEQTGTDTQYF
TRBJ2-3 13 TRBV18 CASSGSALYTQYF
TRBJ2-7 15 TRBV6-1 CASTTSGGLGYEQYF
TRBJ1-1 13 TRBV6-1 CASNLPGGTEAFF
TRBJ2-1 15 TRBV6-5 CASSQGLAVYNEQFF
TRBJ2-3 14 TRBV28 CASSWDRGIDTQYF
TRBJ2-1 16 TRBV5-4 CASSLKGQGSSYEQFF
TRBJ2-2 13 TRBV29-1 CSVAMDRPGELFF
TRBJ2-7 15 TRBV9 CASSVVPSSSYEQYF